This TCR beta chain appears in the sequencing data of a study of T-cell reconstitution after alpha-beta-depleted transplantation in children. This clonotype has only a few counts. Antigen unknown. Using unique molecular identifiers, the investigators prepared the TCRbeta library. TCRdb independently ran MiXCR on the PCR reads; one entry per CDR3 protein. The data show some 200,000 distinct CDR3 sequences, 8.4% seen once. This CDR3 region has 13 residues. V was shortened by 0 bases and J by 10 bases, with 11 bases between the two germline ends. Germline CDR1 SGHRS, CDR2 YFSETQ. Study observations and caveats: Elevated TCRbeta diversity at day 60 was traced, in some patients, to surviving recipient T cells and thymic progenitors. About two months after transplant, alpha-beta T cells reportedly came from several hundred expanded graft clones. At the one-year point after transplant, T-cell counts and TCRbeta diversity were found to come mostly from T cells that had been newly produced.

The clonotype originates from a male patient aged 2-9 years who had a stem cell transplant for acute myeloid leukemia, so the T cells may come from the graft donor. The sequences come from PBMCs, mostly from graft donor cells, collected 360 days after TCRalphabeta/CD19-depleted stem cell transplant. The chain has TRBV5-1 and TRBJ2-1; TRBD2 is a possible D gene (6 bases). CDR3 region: CASSLAKGGEQFF. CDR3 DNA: TGCGCCAGCAGCTTGGCTAAGGGAGGCGAGCAGTTCTTC.